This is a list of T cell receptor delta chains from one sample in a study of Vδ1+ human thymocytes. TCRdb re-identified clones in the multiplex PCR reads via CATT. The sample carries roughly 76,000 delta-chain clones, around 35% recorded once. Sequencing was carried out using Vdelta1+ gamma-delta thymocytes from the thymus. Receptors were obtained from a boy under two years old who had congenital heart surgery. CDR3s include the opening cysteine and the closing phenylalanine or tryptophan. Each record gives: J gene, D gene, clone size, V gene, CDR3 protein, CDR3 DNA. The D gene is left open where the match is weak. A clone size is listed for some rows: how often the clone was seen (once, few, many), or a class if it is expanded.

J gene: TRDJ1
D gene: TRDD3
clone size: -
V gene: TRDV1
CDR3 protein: CALGSVFLSHWGIRDTDKLIF
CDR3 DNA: TGTGCTCTTGGTTCTGTGTTCCTCTCCCACTGGGGGATACGGGACACCGATAAACTCATCTTT

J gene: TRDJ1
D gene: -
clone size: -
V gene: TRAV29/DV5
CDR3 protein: CSVLLCSIQPESHHGDLGTDKLIF
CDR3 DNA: -

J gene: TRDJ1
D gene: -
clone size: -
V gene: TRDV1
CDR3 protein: CALGDSVWRGDKLIF
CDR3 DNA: TGTGCTCTTGGGGATTCAGTCTGGAGGGGGGATAAACTCATCTTT

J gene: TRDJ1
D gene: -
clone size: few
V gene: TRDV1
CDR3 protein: CALGEGPFLQIGGYTDKLIF
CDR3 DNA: TGTGCTCTTGGGGAAGGTCCCTTCCTACAGATTGGGGGATACACCGATAAACTCATCTTT

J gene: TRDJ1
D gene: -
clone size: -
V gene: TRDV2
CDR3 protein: CACDTGRPISYTDKLIF
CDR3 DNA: TGTGCCTGTGACACGGGACGACCTATTTCCTACACCGATAAACTCATCTTT

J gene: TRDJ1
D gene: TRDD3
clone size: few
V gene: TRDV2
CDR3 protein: CACDTVDWGISRDKLIF
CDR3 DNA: TGTGCCTGTGACACCGTAGACTGGGGGATCTCCCGCGATAAACTCATCTTT

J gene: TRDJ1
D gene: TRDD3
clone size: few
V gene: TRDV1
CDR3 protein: CALGERPTGGYFNTDKLIF
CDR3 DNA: TGTGCTCTTGGGGAACGACCTACTGGGGGATACTTCAACACCGATAAACTCATCTTT

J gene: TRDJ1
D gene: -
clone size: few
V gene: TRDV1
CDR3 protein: CALGELLPLGRPNKLIF
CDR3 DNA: TGTGCTCTTGGGGAACTCTTACCACTAGGGCGGCCTAATAAACTCATCTTT

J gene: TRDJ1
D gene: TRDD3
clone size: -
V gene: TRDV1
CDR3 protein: CALGKGVALPGDPYTDKLIF
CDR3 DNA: TGTGCTCTTGGGAAAGGGGTGGCTCTACCGGGGGATCCGTACACCGATAAACTCATCTTT

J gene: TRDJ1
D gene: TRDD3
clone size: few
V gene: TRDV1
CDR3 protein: CALGEKLHWGIPTDKLIF
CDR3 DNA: TGTGCTCTTGGGGAAAAGTTACACTGGGGGATACCTACCGATAAACTCATCTTT

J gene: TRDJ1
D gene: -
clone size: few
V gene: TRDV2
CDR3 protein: CASPGTDKLIF
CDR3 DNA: TGTGCCTCCCCGGGGACCGATAAACTCATCTTT

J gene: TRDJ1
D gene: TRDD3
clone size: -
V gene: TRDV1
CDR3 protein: CALGDPHPRLLGIVPFIGYTDKLIF
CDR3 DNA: TGTGCTCTTGGGGACCCCCACCCCCGTCTACTGGGGATCGTACCGTTTATTGGGTACACCGATAAACTCATCTTT

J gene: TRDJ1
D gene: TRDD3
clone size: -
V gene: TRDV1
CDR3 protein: CALVEIWGIEYDKLIF
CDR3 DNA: TGTGCTCTTGTAGAGATCTGGGGGATTGAATACGATAAACTCATCTTT

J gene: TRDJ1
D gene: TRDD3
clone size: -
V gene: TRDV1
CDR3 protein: CALGLVPLLGVSAKLIF
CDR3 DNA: TGTGCTCTTGGGCTGGTTCCCCTACTGGGGGTTAGCGCAAAACTCATCTTT

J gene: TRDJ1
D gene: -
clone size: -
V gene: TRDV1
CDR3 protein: CALGEVRYASPTDKLIF
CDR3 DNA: TGTGCTCTTGGGGAAGTGAGGTACGCGAGCCCCACCGATAAACTCATCTTT

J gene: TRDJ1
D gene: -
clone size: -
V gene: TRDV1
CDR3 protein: CALISLPPPGDTDKLIF
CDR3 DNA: TGTGCTCTGATTTCCCTCCCGCCCCCGGGGGACACCGATAAACTCATCTTT

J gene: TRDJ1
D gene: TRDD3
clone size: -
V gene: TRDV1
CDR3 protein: CALGPTAGGTELIF
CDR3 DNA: TGTGCTCTTGGGCCCACGGCTGGGGGGACCGAACTCATCTTT

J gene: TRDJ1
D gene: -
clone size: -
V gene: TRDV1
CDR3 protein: CALGELGPLPIGTRYTDKLIF
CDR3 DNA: TGTGCTCTTGGGGAACTAGGTCCCCTCCCCATAGGTACTAGATACACCGATAAACTCATCTTT

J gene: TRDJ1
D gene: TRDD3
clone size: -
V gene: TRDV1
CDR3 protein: CALGELPYWGRYTDKLIF
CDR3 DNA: TGTGCTCTTGGGGAACTCCCTTACTGGGGGAGATACACCGATAAACTCATCTTT

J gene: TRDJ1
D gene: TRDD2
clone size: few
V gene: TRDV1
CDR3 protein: CALGEIPLRFLQRTESGYTDKLIF
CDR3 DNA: TGTGCTCTTGGGGAGATCCCCCTCCGCTTCCTACAAAGAACTGAATCGGGGTACACCGATAAACTCATCTTT

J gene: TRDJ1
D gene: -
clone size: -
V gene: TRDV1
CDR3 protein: CALGERRWGLFTDKLIF
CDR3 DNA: TGTGCTCTTGGGGAACGACGTTGGGGGCTATTTACCGATAAACTCATCTTT

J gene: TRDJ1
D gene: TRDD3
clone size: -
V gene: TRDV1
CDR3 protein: CALGEREVLRPVLGDTRHSQTNTDKLIF
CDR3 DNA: TGTGCTCTTGGGGAACGGGAGGTCCTACGGCCTGTACTGGGGGATACGCGCCACTCCCAAACTAACACCGATAAACTCATCTTT

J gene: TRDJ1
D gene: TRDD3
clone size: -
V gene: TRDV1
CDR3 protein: CALGERFFPNYTGGCFDKLIF
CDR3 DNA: TGTGCTCTTGGGGAAAGGTTTTTTCCTAACTATACTGGGGGCTGCTTCGATAAACTCATCTTT

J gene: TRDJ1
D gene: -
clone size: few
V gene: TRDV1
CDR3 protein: CALGTISYTDKLIF
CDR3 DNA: TGTGCTCTTGGGACGATCTCGTACACCGATAAACTCATCTTT

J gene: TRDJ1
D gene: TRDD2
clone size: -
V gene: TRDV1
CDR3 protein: CALGHLPTGTEGGYTDKLIF
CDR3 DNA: TGTGCTCTTGGGCACCTTCCTACGGGTACTGAAGGGGGATACACCGATAAACTCATCTTT

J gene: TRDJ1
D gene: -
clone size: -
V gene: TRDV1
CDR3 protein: CALGETRITDKLIF
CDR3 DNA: TGTGCTCTTGGGGAAACCCGAATAACCGATAAACTCATCTTT

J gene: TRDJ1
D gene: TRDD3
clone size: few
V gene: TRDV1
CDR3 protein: CALGEQRLVAGGYFETDKLIF
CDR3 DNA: TGTGCTCTTGGGGAGCAGCGGTTAGTGGCCGGGGGATACTTTGAGACCGATAAACTCATCTTT

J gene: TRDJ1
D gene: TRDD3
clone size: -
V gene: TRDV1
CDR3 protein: CALGDPPGIREYTDKLIF
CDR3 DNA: TGTGCTCTTGGGGATCCACCGGGGATACGGGAGTACACCGATAAACTCATCTTT

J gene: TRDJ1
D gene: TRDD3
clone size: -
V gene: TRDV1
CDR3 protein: CALGEVPQPPSLGDTALIF
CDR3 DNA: TGTGCTCTTGGGGAAGTCCCCCAGCCGCCATCTCTGGGGGATACTGCTCTCATCTTT

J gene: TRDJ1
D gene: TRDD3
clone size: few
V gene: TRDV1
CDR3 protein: CAPWYSVLGDTGADKLIF
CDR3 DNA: TGTGCTCCCTGGTATAGCGTACTGGGGGATACCGGGGCCGATAAACTCATCTTT

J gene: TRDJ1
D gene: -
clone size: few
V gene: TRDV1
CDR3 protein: CALGSSQRSDLYTDKLIF
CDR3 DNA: TGTGCTCTTGGGTCCTCCCAACGATCAGACCTATACACCGATAAACTCATCTTT

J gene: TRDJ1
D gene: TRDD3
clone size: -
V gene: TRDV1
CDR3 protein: CALGEPFPLVLGDTRIEDDKLIF
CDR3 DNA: TGTGCTCTTGGGGAACCCTTTCCCCTCGTACTGGGGGATACGCGTATCGAAGACGATAAACTCATCTTT

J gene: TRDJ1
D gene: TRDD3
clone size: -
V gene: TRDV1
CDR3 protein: CALGGPSTPAYWGILSHYTDKLIF
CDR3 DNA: TGTGCTCTTGGGGGTCCTTCAACGCCTGCGTACTGGGGGATACTTTCCCATTACACCGATAAGCTCATCTTT

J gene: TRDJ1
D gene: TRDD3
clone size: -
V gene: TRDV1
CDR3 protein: CALGSGERRLGDERGIKLIF
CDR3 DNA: TGTGCTCTTGGGTCGGGAGAAAGGAGACTGGGGGACGAAAGGGGAATTAAACTCATCTTT

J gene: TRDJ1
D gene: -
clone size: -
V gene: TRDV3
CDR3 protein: CAFRHITDPDTDKLIF
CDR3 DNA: TGTGCCTTTCGACATATCACGGATCCAGACACCGATAAACTCATCTTT

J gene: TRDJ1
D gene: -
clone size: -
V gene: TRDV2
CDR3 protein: CACDAVLADTGGGKLIF
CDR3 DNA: TGTGCCTGTGACGCAGTACTGGCGGATACCGGAGGCGGTAAACTTATCTTT

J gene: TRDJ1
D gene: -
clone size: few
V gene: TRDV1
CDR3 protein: CALSSTFLTWGLRPYTDKLIF
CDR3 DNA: TGTGCTCTTTCCTCGACCTTCCTGACCTGGGGGCTTCGGCCGTACACCGATAAACTCATCTTT

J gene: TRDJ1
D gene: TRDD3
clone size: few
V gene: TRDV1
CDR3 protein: CALGELFLLWGIHTDKLIF
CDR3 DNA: TGTGCTCTTGGGGAACTCTTCCTCTTGTGGGGGATACACACCGATAAACTCATCTTT

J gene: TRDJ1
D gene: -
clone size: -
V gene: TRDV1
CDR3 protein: CALGSLPRGWGSITTDKLIF
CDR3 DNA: TGTGCTCTTGGGAGCCTTCCCCGGGGCTGGGGATCAATTACCACCGATAAACTCATCTTT

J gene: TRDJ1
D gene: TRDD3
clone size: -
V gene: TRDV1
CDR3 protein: CALGELFRSPSTGGYTDKLIF
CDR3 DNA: TGTGCTCTTGGGGAATTATTTAGGAGTCCCAGCACTGGGGGATACACCGATAAACTCATCTTT

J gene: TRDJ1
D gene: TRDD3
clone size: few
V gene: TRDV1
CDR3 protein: CALGSRSPLSPTGGPYTDKLIF
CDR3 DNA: TGTGCTCTTGGGTCCCGGTCCCCTCTTTCCCCCACTGGGGGACCGTACACCGATAAACTCATCTTT

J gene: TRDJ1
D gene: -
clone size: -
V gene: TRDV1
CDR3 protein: CALGELPGRDRYSDKLIF
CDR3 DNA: TGTGCTCTTGGGGAACTTCCCGGAAGGGATCGGTACTCCGATAAACTCATCTTT

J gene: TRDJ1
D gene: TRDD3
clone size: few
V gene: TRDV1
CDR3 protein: CALGELLLQRYWGSQVGLDTDKLIF
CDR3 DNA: TGTGCTCTTGGGGAACTCCTCCTACAACGCTACTGGGGGTCACAGGTGGGGCTAGACACCGATAAACTCATCTTT

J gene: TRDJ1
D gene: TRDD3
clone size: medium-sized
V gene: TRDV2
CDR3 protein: CACETAGGYVDKLIF
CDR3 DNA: TGTGCCTGTGAGACGGCTGGGGGATACGTCGATAAACTCATCTTT

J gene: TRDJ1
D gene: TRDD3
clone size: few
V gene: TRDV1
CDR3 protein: CALGATRRQALYWGFHKLIF
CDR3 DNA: TGTGCTCTTGGGGCGACCAGACGCCAAGCTTTATACTGGGGGTTCCATAAACTCATCTTT

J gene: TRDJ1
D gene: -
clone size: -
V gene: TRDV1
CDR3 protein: CALGEIYGDTDKLIF
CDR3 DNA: TGTGCTCTTGGGGAAATCTACGGAGACACCGATAAACTCATCTTT

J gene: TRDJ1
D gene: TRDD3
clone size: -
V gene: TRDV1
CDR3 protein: CALGELVYTGGLYTDKLIF
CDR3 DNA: TGTGCTCTTGGGGAACTCGTCTATACTGGGGGACTATACACCGATAAACTCATCTTT

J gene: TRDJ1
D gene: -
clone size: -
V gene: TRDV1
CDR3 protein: CALGESPSLLHGFRGLGLRYTDKLIF
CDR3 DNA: TGTGCTCTTGGGGAAAGCCCCTCTCTCCTTCATGGTTTTCGGGGATTGGGTTTACGGTACACCGATAAACTCATCTTT

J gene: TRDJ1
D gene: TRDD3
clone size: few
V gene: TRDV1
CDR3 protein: CALGPPSYTGGYETDKLIF
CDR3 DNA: TGTGCTCTTGGTCCGCCTTCCTACACTGGGGGATACGAAACCGATAAACTCATCTTT

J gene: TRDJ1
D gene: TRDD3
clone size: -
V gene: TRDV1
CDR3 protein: CALGEGSGYAADDKLIF
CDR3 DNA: TGTGCTCTTGGGGAAGGATCGGGATACGCGGCCGACGATAAACTCATCTTT

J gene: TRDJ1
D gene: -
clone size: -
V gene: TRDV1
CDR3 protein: CALGEPVSYPGIYDKLIF
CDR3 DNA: TGTGCTCTTGGGGAACCGGTTTCCTACCCGGGGATCTACGATAAACTCATCTTT

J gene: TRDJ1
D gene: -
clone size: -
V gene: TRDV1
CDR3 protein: CALGESVKGSLAGGTSKYTDKLIF
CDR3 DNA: TGTGCTCTTGGGGAATCGGTTAAGGGGTCTCTAGCAGGGGGAACTTCTAAGTACACCGATAAACTCATCTTT

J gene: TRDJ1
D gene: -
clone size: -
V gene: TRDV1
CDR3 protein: CALGSLAGGNDKLIF
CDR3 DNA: TGTGCTCTTGGGTCCCTTGCGGGGGGAAACGATAAACTCATCTTT

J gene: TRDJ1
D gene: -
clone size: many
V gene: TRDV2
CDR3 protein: CACEGDKLIF
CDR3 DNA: TGTGCCTGTGAAGGCGATAAACTCATCTTT

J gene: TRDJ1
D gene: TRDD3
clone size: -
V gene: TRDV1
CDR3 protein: CALGALGALWSGGYTDKLIF
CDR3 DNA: TGTGCTCTTGGGGCCTTAGGGGCCCTATGGTCTGGGGGATACACCGATAAACTCATCTTT